The rows below give T cell receptor beta chains drawn from one sample of a study of T cells in localized non-small cell lung cancer. Generated by immunoSEQ multiplex PCR, the TCRdb table keeps only in-frame clones and is missing some. Here the sample spans around 79,000 clones, roughly 75% being singletons. Sequencing used PBMCs, obtained before any cancer treatment. Receptor source: a man between 40 and 69 years old with stage II squamous cell lung carcinoma. Each CDR3 is given with its conserved first and last residue. A D gene is named only where the DNA matches it firmly. Clone size, where shown, is once, few, many, or a class for clones that have expanded.

clone size	D gene	V gene	J gene	CDR3 DNA	CDR3 protein
-	-	TRBV28	TRBJ1-2	TGTGCCAGCAGTCCCTCGACAGTTGCTAACTATGGCTACACCTTC	CASSPSTVANYGYTF
-	-	TRBV5-5	TRBJ2-5	TGTGCCAGCGGGGCCTGGGCGCTTCCGTTGGAGACCCAGTACTTC	CASGAWALPLETQYF
few	-	TRBV7-9	TRBJ1-1	TGTGCCAGCAGCTACCTAGAAGCGAGCACTGAAGCTTTCTTT	CASSYLEASTEAFF
-	-	TRBV7-9	TRBJ1-1	TGTGCCAGCAGCCGTCGGGACGCCAGGAACACTGAAGCTTTCTTT	CASSRRDARNTEAFF
-	-	TRBV29-1	TRBJ2-3	TGCAGCACTGTGGGGGGATACACAGATACGCAGTATTTT	CSTVGGYTDTQYF
-	-	TRBV28	TRBJ2-5	TGTGCCAGCAGTTCCTCCCGCCTGCCGGGAGAAGAGACCCAGTACTTC	CASSSSRLPGEETQYF
-	-	TRBV18	TRBJ2-4	TGTGCCAGCTCACCAGGCAAACTCGTGGCCAAAAACATTCAGTACTTC	CASSPGKLVAKNIQYF
-	-	TRBV4-3	TRBJ1-3	TGCGCCAGCAGCAACAGAGGGGGGATCGCTGGAAACACCATATATTTT	CASSNRGGIAGNTIYF
-	TRBD1	TRBV5-6	TRBJ2-7	TGTGCCAGCAGATGGGACAGGGGAGGATACTACGAGCAGTACTTC	CASRWDRGGYYEQYF
-	-	TRBV7-9	TRBJ1-1	TGTGCCAGCACTCTAGGGGGAGGGAAAGCTTTCTTT	CASTLGGGKAFF
-	-	TRBV7-2	TRBJ2-7	TGTGCCAGCAGCTTACAAGTCGGCCCCTACGAGCAGTACTTC	CASSLQVGPYEQYF
-	-	TRBV28	TRBJ1-1	TGTGCCAGCAGTTTAATAGGGGGCACTGAAGCTTTCTTT	CASSLIGGTEAFF
-	-	TRBV29-1	TRBJ2-3	TGCAGCGTTGAGACCAGTACGCAGTATTTT	CSVETSTQYF
-	-	TRBV19	TRBJ2-3	TGTGCCAGTAGTATAGATGCAGGGACCGGCACAGATACGCAGTATTTT	CASSIDAGTGTDTQYF
few	TRBD1	TRBV5-6	TRBJ2-1	TGTGCCAGCAGCGGGGACAGGGACAATGAGCAGTTCTTC	CASSGDRDNEQFF
-	TRBD1	TRBV28	TRBJ2-7	TGTGCCAGCAGTTCGGGGACAGCTCCCAAGAGAGAGCAGTACTTC	CASSSGTAPKREQYF
once	-	TRBV28	TRBJ2-7	TGTGCCAGCAGCCAAACAGGTGGCGAGCAGTACTTC	CASSQTGGEQYF
-	-	TRBV7-2	TRBJ2-4	TGTGCCAGCAGCTTATTAAGGGGAGGAATAGCCAAAAACATTCAGTACTTC	CASSLLRGGIAKNIQYF
-	-	TRBV27	TRBJ2-7	TGTGCCAGCAGTCCTCGGGGGATCCCCTACGAGCAGTACTTC	CASSPRGIPYEQYF
few	TRBD1	TRBV7-8	TRBJ1-2	TGTGCCAGCAGCTCCAGGACAGGGAACTATGGCTACACCTTC	CASSSRTGNYGYTF
-	-	TRBV11-2	TRBJ1-1	TGTGCCAGCAGCTTATCTCTAACCACTGAAGCTTTCTTT	CASSLSLTTEAFF
once	-	TRBV27	TRBJ2-5	TGTGCCAGCAGTTTTTGGACAGACGGTCGGGAGACCCAGTACTTC	CASSFWTDGRETQYF
-	-	TRBV13	TRBJ2-7	TGTGCCAGCAGCCAAGAAGCGGCCTACGAGCAGTACTTC	CASSQEAAYEQYF
few	TRBD2	TRBV19	TRBJ2-1	TGTGCCAGTAGTACGACTAGCGGGGGGGTCTACAATGAGCAGTTCTTC	CASSTTSGGVYNEQFF
-	-	TRBV5-1	TRBJ2-3	TGCGCCAGCAGTTTGGGGGGGGCCGCAGATACGCAGTATTTT	CASSLGGAADTQYF
-	TRBD1	TRBV27	TRBJ2-1	TGTGCCAGCAGCCCCTCAGTCGACAGGGCGGTAAGAGTCAACAATGAGCAGTTCTTC	CASSPSVDRAVRVNNEQFF
once	TRBD2	TRBV11-3	TRBJ2-3	TGTGCCAGCAGCCACGGGACTAGCGGGGTCACAGATACGCAGTATTTT	CASSHGTSGVTDTQYF
once	-	TRBV5-1	TRBJ1-4	TGCGCCAGCAGCTTGGCCGGCTCCCATGGTGAAAAACTGTTTTTT	CASSLAGSHGEKLFF
-	-	TRBV5-1	TRBJ2-3	TGCGCCAGCAGCTTGAATACAGATACGCAGTATTTT	CASSLNTDTQYF
-	-	TRBV15	TRBJ1-4	TGTGCCACCAGCAGAGACCGGGCCGTTGAAAAACTGTTTTTT	CATSRDRAVEKLFF
-	TRBD2	TRBV7-8	TRBJ2-3	TGTGCCAGCAGCTGGGAGCGGGAGGGCCTGGACACAGATACGCAGTATTTT	CASSWEREGLDTDTQYF
-	-	TRBV5-6	TRBJ2-4	TGTGCCAGCAGCTTGCAGGCGATGAAAAACATTCAGTACTTC	CASSLQAMKNIQYF
-	TRBD1	TRBV7-9	TRBJ1-6	TGTGCCAGCAGCTTTGAGTGGGGACAGGGAATTTCACCCCTCCACTTT	CASSFEWGQGISPLHF
-	-	TRBV6-5	TRBJ1-2	TGTGCCAGCAGCGAGGGGGGGACTTATGGCTACACCTTC	CASSEGGTYGYTF
-	-	TRBV27	TRBJ2-7	TGTGCCAGCAGTTTATCAGGGAGCGAGCAGTACTTC	CASSLSGSEQYF
few	-	TRBV19	TRBJ2-1	TGTGCCAGTAGTATTTCCCTCAGCATAGGCGATGAGCAGTTCTTC	CASSISLSIGDEQFF
-	-	TRBV7-8	TRBJ1-2	TGTGCCAGCAGCTTAGGCCTTTCTTTCGAGGACTATGGCTACACCTTC	CASSLGLSFEDYGYTF
-	-	TRBV18	TRBJ2-1	TGTGCCAGCTCCGGACTTACCTACAATGAGCAGTTCTTC	CASSGLTYNEQFF
few	-	TRBV4-2	TRBJ2-7	TGTGCCAGCAGCCAAGATAGGGGCCCCATCTACGAGCAGTACTTC	CASSQDRGPIYEQYF
-	-	TRBV23-1	TRBJ1-2	TGCGCCAGCAGTCAATCGGACGGAATCAACAACTATGGCTACACCTTC	CASSQSDGINNYGYTF
-	-	TRBV7-9	TRBJ2-4	TGTGCCAGCAGCTTACCCTTAGTGGAAAACATTCAGTACTTC	CASSLPLVENIQYF
large	TRBD1	TRBV14	TRBJ2-1	TGTGCCAGCAGCCACCTCACGGGACAGTACAATGAGCAGTTCTTC	CASSHLTGQYNEQFF
few	TRBD2	TRBV10-3	TRBJ2-2	TGTGCCATCAGTGACGGACTAGCGGGGAACACCGGGGAGCTGTTTTTT	CAISDGLAGNTGELFF
-	-	TRBV7-3	TRBJ2-1	TGTGCCAGCAGCTTATCTATGGATTACAATGAGCAGTTCTTC	CASSLSMDYNEQFF
-	-	TRBV14	TRBJ2-3	TGTGCCAGCCTCCCGTCTGGCACAGATACGCAGTATTTT	CASLPSGTDTQYF
-	-	TRBV9	TRBJ2-7	TGTGCCAGCAGCTTAGGAGGTGGCCACGAGCAGTACTTC	CASSLGGGHEQYF
few	-	TRBV5-5	TRBJ1-5	TGTGCCAGCAGCTTGTACTTGGGGAGCAATCAGCCCCAGCATTTT	CASSLYLGSNQPQHF
-	-	TRBV4-3	TRBJ2-1	TGCGCCAGCAGCCAAGAGGTATCAGGTGAGCAGTTCTTC	CASSQEVSGEQFF
-	TRBD1	TRBV27	TRBJ2-1	TGTGCCAGCAGTTTGGGACAGGGCATAGATGAGCAGTTCTTC	CASSLGQGIDEQFF
-	TRBD1	TRBV4-2	TRBJ2-5	TGTGCCAGCAGCCCCGGACAGGGGGCGGAGACCCAGTACTTC	CASSPGQGAETQYF
-	-	TRBV5-1	TRBJ1-4	TGCGCCAGCAGCGCCGATAAGGAAAAACTGTTTTTT	CASSADKEKLFF
-	-	TRBV6-5	TRBJ1-2	TGTGCCAGCAGTTACTCGGGGACCGACTATGGCTACACCTTC	CASSYSGTDYGYTF
-	TRBD1	TRBV19	TRBJ2-5	TGTGCCAGTAAACGTGGCGCAGGGGGTAGTGAGACCCAGTACTTC	CASKRGAGGSETQYF
-	TRBD1	TRBV7-3	TRBJ2-2	TGTGCCAGCAGCTCCCCAGGGGGTACCGGGGAGCTGTTTTTT	CASSSPGGTGELFF
-	-	TRBV6-6	TRBJ2-5	TGTGCCAGCAACGGAGAGACCCAGTACTTC	CASNGETQYF
once	TRBD2	TRBV4-1	TRBJ2-7	TGCGCCAGCAGCCGACGCGGGAGTGGGTCTAGCTCCTACGAGCAGTACTTC	CASSRRGSGSSSYEQYF
-	TRBD2	TRBV28	TRBJ2-5	TGTGCCAGCAGTTCCCCCCTAGCGGGGGGTCAAGAGACCCAGTACTTC	CASSSPLAGGQETQYF
-	-	TRBV6-5	TRBJ1-1	TGTGCCAGCAGTTACGGGGGGAGGACTGAAGCTTTCTTT	CASSYGGRTEAFF
-	-	TRBV2	TRBJ2-3	TGTGCCAGCAGTGTCGAGGCTAGCGATACGCAGTATTTT	CASSVEASDTQYF